Each of the 25 T cell receptor beta chains below was sequenced from the same sample in a study of CD8 T cells in ankylosing spondylitis. TCRdb passed the 5' RACE reads through MiXCR, listing each CDR3 protein once. The sample has under 150,000 distinct CDR3 sequences, about 13% seen once. Sequencing used blood, either unsorted or a sorted T cell fraction (not recorded which). The receptors originated from a female donor with ankylosing spondylitis or in good health (not recorded which).

The chain recombines TRBV12-3 or TRBV12-4 with TRBJ2-7; 7 positions agree with TRBD2. The J segment lost 7 bases and the V segment lost 5 bases, leaving 2 bases of the junction unmatched. This CDR3 has 11 residues. The CDR3 sequence: CASSAGREQYF. CDR3 DNA: TGTGCCAGCAGTGCCGGGAGGGAGCAGTACTTC.

The chain joins TRBV18 to TRBJ2-4; the D gene is possibly TRBD2 (6 bases). Trimming stripped 3 bases from V and 1 base from J, with 13 bases between. Germline V gene lookup returns CDR1 KGHSH and CDR2 LQKENI. The CDR3 loop spans 16 amino acids. The CDR3 spells CASSPGGVDAKNIQYF. The CDR3 nucleotides read TGTGCCAGCTCACCCGGCGGGGTCGACGCCAAAAACATTCAGTACTTC.

This clonotype was observed a few times. This sequence joins TRBV20-1 and TRBJ2-3, with 10 bases aligning to TRBD2. Trimming cost V 5 bases and J 4 bases; bases outside gene matches: 3. Germline CDR1 reads DFQATT; CDR2 reads SNEGSKA (reference sequence). There are 13 residues in the CDR3. The CDR3 protein is CSAPSGRSDTQYF. In DNA, the CDR3 is TGCAGTGCTCCTAGCGGGAGATCAGATACGCAGTATTTT.

This clonotype was seen at least ten times. The gene calls are TRBV12-3 or TRBV12-4 and TRBJ2-5, with unresolved D. Trimming left V 1 base short and J 5 bases short, with 11 bases between. The CDR3 sequence is 14 residues long. DNA of the CDR3: TGTGCCAGCAGTTTAGGAACTACGCCGGAGACCCAGTACTTC. Translated, it gives CASSLGTTPETQYF.

Many counts were recorded for this clonotype. J is TRBJ1-5 and V is TRBV6-2 or TRBV6-3, with D perhaps TRBD1 (5 bases). Deletions cut 10 bases from V and 4 bases from J, with 11 bases between. CDR1 and CDR2 from the germline V gene are MNHEY and SVGEGT. CDR3 length: 12 residues. The CDR3 DNA follows: TGTGCCATCAGAAGGGGAAATCAGCCCCAGCATTTT. Protein sequence: CAIRRGNQPQHF.

This clonotype has just a few counts. The rearrangement uses TRBV5-1 and TRBJ1-4; no reliable D call. Trimming shortened V by 4 bases and J by 5 bases, and 12 bases separated the two germline ends. The CDR3 has 14 amino acids. Germline V gene lookup returns CDR1 SGHRS and CDR2 YFSETQ. CDR3 region: CASSPGELNEKLFF. CDR3 in DNA: TGCGCCAGCAGCCCGGGCGAGTTAAATGAAAAACTGTTTTTT.

The chain couples TRBV18 to TRBJ2-7; 9 bases are a match to TRBD1. V dropped 4 bases and J dropped 6; count of bases not matched to a gene: 4. Germline lookup yields CDR1 KGHSH and CDR2 LQKENI. The CDR3 contains 13 residues. CDR3 in amino acids: CASSRDRAAEQYF. The CDR3, as DNA: TGTGCCAGCTCACGGGACAGGGCTGCCGAGCAGTACTTC.

This clonotype was counted between two and nine times. The chain links TRBV20-1 to TRBJ2-7; D might be TRBD2 (7 bases). The CDR3 loop spans 14 amino acids. V was trimmed by 3 bases and J by 4 bases, leaving 16 bases between them. The germline CDR1 and CDR2 sequences are DFQATT and SNEGSKA (reference sequence). The DNA for the CDR3 is TGCAGTGCTAGGCGGGGGCGTACAGGGTACGAGCAGTACTTC. Its translation: CSARRGRTGYEQYF.

In this sample, this clonotype turned up a few times. V usage is TRBV11-2 and J usage is TRBJ2-1, with a weak D call TRBD2 (5 bases). Trimming took off 4 bases at V and 0 bases at J, with 7 bases between the two ends. The CDR3 spans 14 residues. Looked up from germline, CDR1 is SGHAT and CDR2 is FQNNGV. CDR3 region: CASSSGYSYNEQFF. The CDR3 nucleotides read TGTGCCAGCAGCTCGGGGTACTCCTACAATGAGCAGTTCTTC. The full variable domain, its missing parts supplied by reference TRBV11-2 and TRBJ2-1, is EAGVAQSPRYKIIEKRQSVAFWCNPISGHATLYWYQQILGQGPKLLIQFQNNGVVDDSQLPKDRFSAERLKGVDSTLKIQPAKLEDSAVYLCASSSGYSYNEQFFGPGTRLTVL.

This clonotype was counted many times. The chain combines TRBV12-3 or TRBV12-4 with TRBJ2-4, with 9 bases lining up with TRBD2. V shed 4 bases, J shed 9 bases, and the junction held 13 bases outside the gene matches. The CDR3 extends over 16 amino acids. The CDR3 sequence is CASSSGAEAGGAIQYF. The DNA for the CDR3 is TGTGCCAGCAGTTCCGGCGCAGAAGCGGGAGGTGCCATTCAGTACTTC.

This clonotype was detected ten times or more. CDR3 protein: CAIGTSGGHTDTQYF. For the CDR3, the DNA is TGTGCCATCGGTACTAGCGGGGGTCACACAGATACGCAGTATTTT. The chain uses TRBV10-3 and TRBJ2-3; the match to TRBD2 covers 11 bases. Trimming took 8 bases from V and 2 from J; bases not matched to a gene: 6. This CDR3 is built from 15 residues. CDR1 and CDR2 (germline): ENHRY, SYGVKD.

This clonotype was seen a handful of times. V and J are TRBV7-3 and TRBJ1-2; 9 bases fit TRBD1. The length of the CDR3 is 14 residues. The trim removed 1 base at V and 7 bases at J, leaving 4 bases unmatched. Germline V gene data show CDR1 as SGHTA and CDR2 as FQGTGA. The DNA for the CDR3 is TGTGCCAGCAGCTTAAGCGGGACAGGGTCTGGCTACACCTTC. The encoded protein is CASSLSGTGSGYTF.

This clonotype was seen more than once but under ten times. The chain is built from TRBV20-1 and TRBJ2-3; TRBD2 matches 9 bases. V was pared by 6 bases and J by 1 base, with 5 bases of the junction left unmatched. The germline CDR1 and CDR2 sequences are DFQATT and SNEGSKA (reference sequence). The CDR3 spans 14 residues. In DNA, the CDR3 is TGCAGTGCCCAAGCGGGGGGCGGCACAGATACGCAGTATTTT. The encoded protein is CSAQAGGGTDTQYF.

The V and J genes are TRBV29-1 and TRBJ2-3, with 15 bases aligning to TRBD2. The CDR3 contains 19 residues. The germline CDR1 and CDR2 sequences are SQVTM and ANQGSEA. J was trimmed by 0 bases and V by 3 bases; bases with no gene match: 10. In nucleotides, the CDR3 is TGCAGCGTTGAGGGGACTAGCGGGGGGCCACTGACTAGCACAGATACGCAGTATTTT. Encoded protein: CSVEGTSGGPLTSTDTQYF.

The V gene is TRBV19, the J gene TRBJ1-5; perhaps TRBD1 as D (5 bases). The CDR3 covers 17 residues. Deletions cut 4 bases from V and 1 base from J, with 17 bases between. Germline CDR1 reads LNHDA; CDR2 reads SQIVND (reference sequence). Here the CDR3 reads CASSRGREGISNQPQHF. CDR3 coding DNA: TGTGCCAGTAGTAGGGGACGGGAAGGTATAAGCAATCAGCCCCAGCATTTT.

This clonotype appeared many times. This rearrangement joins TRBV29-1 to TRBJ2-1; 7 bases are shared with TRBD1. CDR3 length: 18 residues. The V gene end was trimmed by 3 bases and the J gene end by 7 bases; junction bases not matched to a gene: 21. Germline CDR1 is SQVTM and CDR2 is ANQGSEA. The CDR3 protein is CSVDGLKTGTPFGNEQFF. The CDR3, as DNA: TGCAGCGTTGACGGGTTAAAGACAGGGACCCCGTTCGGGAATGAGCAGTTCTTC.

Only a few counts were recorded for this clonotype. The chain combines TRBV7-2 with TRBJ2-7, with 8 nucleotides matching TRBD2. The junction had 8 bases not matched to a gene; V was cut back by 3 bases and J by 7 bases. Germline assignment: CDR1 SGHTA and CDR2 FQGNSA. The length of the CDR3 is 14 residues. This CDR3 reads CASSFAGREDEQYF. The CDR3 DNA follows: TGTGCCAGCAGCTTCGCAGGGCGGGAGGATGAGCAGTACTTC.

The chain is built from TRBV20-1 and TRBJ2-1, with 7 bases that match TRBD1. This CDR3 has 16 residues. V lost 0 bases, J lost 5 bases, and 10 bases stayed unmatched. Germline lookup yields CDR1 DFQATT and CDR2 SNEGSKA (reference sequence). CDR3 nucleotides: TGCAGTGCTAGAGATTTGGGGCGGCAGGGGGACAATGAGCAGTTCTTC. Encoded protein: CSARDLGRQGDNEQFF.

This clonotype was recorded a few times. This sequence joins TRBV5-1 and TRBJ2-7; D not resolved. This CDR3 is built from 13 residues. V shed 4 bases and J shed 7 bases, with 15 bases lying between them. The germline V gene has CDR1 SGHRS and CDR2 YFSETQ. The CDR3 spells CASSLNTQWEQYF. DNA of the CDR3: TGCGCCAGCAGCCTGAACACCCAGTGGGAGCAGTACTTC.

This clonotype was seen at least ten times. V gene TRBV20-1 combines with J gene TRBJ1-3; D not resolved. Germline V gene lookup returns CDR1 DFQATT and CDR2 SNEGSKA (reference sequence). V gave up 5 bases and J gave up 3 bases, with 5 bases separating them. The CDR3 is 11 residues long. The CDR3 loop reads CSAALGNTIYF. For the CDR3, the DNA is TGCAGTGCTGCACTTGGAAACACCATATATTTT.

This chain joins TRBV30 and TRBJ2-3, with TRBD2 matching 12 bases. Unmatched junction bases numbered 3, after V lost 2 bases and J lost 3 bases. The CDR3 runs to 15 residues. In germline, CDR1 is GTSNPN, CDR2 SVGIG (reference sequence). The CDR3 DNA reads as TGTGCCTGGAGTCTGACTAGCGGGAGAACAGATACGCAGTATTTT. It specifies CAWSLTSGRTDTQYF.

This clonotype was counted many times. V and J are TRBV7-3 and TRBJ2-2; weak D call: TRBD1 (6 bases). The ends were cut back, 3 bases at V and 1 base at J, with 9 bases in the middle. CDR1 and CDR2 (germline): SGHTA, FQGTGA. This CDR3 region has 15 residues. The CDR3 here is CASSFDRRNTGELFF. The CDR3 DNA reads TGTGCCAGCAGCTTCGACAGGAGGAACACCGGGGAGCTGTTTTTT.

This chain links TRBV12-3 or TRBV12-4 with TRBJ1-2; D is uncertain. The V gene lost 6 bases and the J gene lost 2 bases, with 16 bases spanning the gap. The length of the CDR3 is 15 residues. The CDR3 bases are TGTGCCAGCAGCCCTACGCCCTCTCGGAACTATGGCTACACCTTC. Its translation: CASSPTPSRNYGYTF.

This clonotype was counted at least ten times. The V and J genes are TRBV2 and TRBJ2-7; weak D call: TRBD1 (6 bases). V dropped 6 bases and J dropped 0 bases, with 12 bases sitting between them. The CDR3 covers 14 residues. Looked up from germline, CDR1 is SNHLY and CDR2 is FYNNEI. The CDR3: CASRAQGSSYEQYF. The DNA for the CDR3 is TGTGCCAGCAGAGCACAGGGTTCCTCCTACGAGCAGTACTTC.

This clonotype was recorded a few times. This sequence joins TRBV3-1 and TRBJ2-3, with unresolved D. The CDR3 runs to 15 residues. V was clipped by 2 bases and J by 5 bases, with 14 bases between them. From germline, CDR1 is LGHDT and CDR2 YNNKEL (reference sequence). CDR3 sequence reads: CASSQTRAGVDTQYF. The CDR3 coding sequence is TGTGCCAGCAGCCAAACTCGGGCAGGAGTAGATACGCAGTATTTT.